This is a list of T cell receptor beta chains from one sample in a study. Each CDR3 protein is one row after TCRdb ran MiXCR on the 5' RACE reads. The table has 8,500 to 14,000 distinct CDR3 sequences, around 46% seen once; the top ten hold about an eighth. The specimen was tumor-infiltrating naive CD4+ T cells sorted from the breast tumor. The receptors derive from a female donor with breast cancer. The conserved cysteine and the conserved F or W are not part of the CDR3 here. D genes are given only for firm matches.

J gene: TRBJ2-1
V gene: TRBV12-3/TRBV12-4
D gene: .
CDR3 length: 13
CDR3 protein: ASGRWGELNNEQF

J gene: TRBJ2-6
V gene: TRBV5-5
D gene: .
CDR3 length: 13
CDR3 protein: ASSLRSSGANVLT

J gene: TRBJ2-3
V gene: TRBV20-1
D gene: .
CDR3 length: 9
CDR3 protein: SVPIADTQY

J gene: TRBJ1-6
V gene: TRBV27
D gene: .
CDR3 length: 12
CDR3 protein: ASKARENNSPLH

J gene: TRBJ2-1
V gene: TRBV7-3
D gene: .
CDR3 length: 12
CDR3 protein: ASSTRSGDNEQF

J gene: TRBJ2-3
V gene: TRBV20-1
D gene: .
CDR3 length: 13
CDR3 protein: SARIDRAEADTQY

J gene: TRBJ2-1
V gene: TRBV7-9
D gene: .
CDR3 length: 11
CDR3 protein: ASSRWGPNEQF

J gene: TRBJ2-1
V gene: TRBV20-1
D gene: TRBD2
CDR3 length: 13
CDR3 protein: SARGPVGRENEQF

J gene: TRBJ1-2
V gene: TRBV6-5
D gene: .
CDR3 length: 11
CDR3 protein: ASSGLGDYGYT

J gene: TRBJ1-5
V gene: TRBV6-1
D gene: TRBD1
CDR3 length: 18
CDR3 protein: ASSEASGGGANAGNQPQH

J gene: TRBJ1-2
V gene: TRBV6-5
D gene: .
CDR3 length: 12
CDR3 protein: ASSYRGDNYGYT

J gene: TRBJ2-7
V gene: TRBV11-1
D gene: .
CDR3 length: 13
CDR3 protein: ASRPRTTPFGEQY

J gene: TRBJ2-5
V gene: TRBV20-1
D gene: .
CDR3 length: 13
CDR3 protein: SARDAAVAGETQY

J gene: TRBJ2-4
V gene: TRBV12-3/TRBV12-4
D gene: TRBD2
CDR3 length: 13
CDR3 protein: ASSRSSGHRDIQY

J gene: TRBJ2-7
V gene: TRBV20-1
D gene: .
CDR3 length: 13
CDR3 protein: SASRPRVSGYEQY

J gene: TRBJ2-5
V gene: TRBV6-2/TRBV6-3
D gene: .
CDR3 length: 12
CDR3 protein: ASSGSGEQETQY

J gene: TRBJ2-5
V gene: TRBV4-1
D gene: .
CDR3 length: 13
CDR3 protein: ASSQDPGMQETQY

J gene: TRBJ2-2
V gene: TRBV4-1
D gene: TRBD2
CDR3 length: 15
CDR3 protein: ASSQQLAGGFTGELF

J gene: TRBJ1-3
V gene: TRBV7-2
D gene: TRBD1
CDR3 length: 12
CDR3 protein: ASSRDSSGNTIY

J gene: TRBJ2-3
V gene: TRBV5-4
D gene: .
CDR3 length: 12
CDR3 protein: ASRLDSGPDTQY